The next 5 T cell receptor beta chains were all read from a single sample in a study of control samples from healthy donors and cancer patients. Produced via immunoSEQ multiplex PCR; TCRdb's table is partial and in-frame only. The sample holds 150,000 or so clones, 80% to 95% seen once. The sequenced sample consisted of blood. These receptor sequences come from a man between 18 and 35 years old in good health.

Only one count was recorded for this clone. The chain combines TRBV27 with TRBJ2-7; D gene ambiguous. Germline assignment: CDR1 MNHEY and CDR2 SMNVEV (reference sequence). V was shortened by 6 bases and J by 0 bases, with 15 bases between the two germline ends. This CDR3 contains 15 residues. The CDR3, as DNA: TGTGCCAGCAGAGGTGCGGTTCAGAGCTCCTACGAGCAGTACTTC. Amino acids: CASRGAVQSSYEQYF.

The V call is TRBV3-1 (or the pseudogene TRBV3-2), the J call TRBJ1-6; possible D gene TRBD1, 5 bases. V was pared by 8 bases and J by 8 bases, with 7 bases between. Germline CDR1 reads LGHDT; CDR2 reads YNNKEL (reference sequence). This CDR3 comprises 11 residues. This chain's CDR3 is CASAGDSPLHF. DNA of the CDR3: TGTGCCAGCGCGGGGGATTCACCCCTCCACTTT.

The V call is TRBV19, the J call TRBJ2-5, with D possibly being TRBD2 (6 bases). V lost 10 bases, J lost 2 bases, and 11 bases lay in between. CDR1 and CDR2 from the germline V gene are LNHDA and SQIVND (reference sequence). The CDR3 contains 12 residues. CDR3 region: CATSRGQETQYF. The CDR3 DNA reads TGTGCCACGTCACGGGGGCAAGAGACCCAGTACTTC.

This CDR3 is CASRNLDRRNQPQHF. CDR3 DNA sequence: TGTGCCAGCAGGAACCTGGACAGGCGCAATCAGCCCCAGCATTTT. The chain uses TRBV6-5 and TRBJ1-5; TRBD1 agrees at 7 bases. Germline trimming cut 6 bases from V and 2 bases from J; bases unmatched to any gene: 7. Germline V CDR1 and CDR2: MNHEY, SVGAGI. CDR3 length: 15 amino acids.

This rearrangement joins TRBV7-4 to TRBJ1-2; D remains ambiguous. CDR1 and CDR2 (germline): SGHVT, SQSDAQ. Trimming pared 10 bases from V and 4 bases from J, leaving 16 bases between. The length of the CDR3 is 13 residues. Written as DNA, the CDR3 is TGTGCCACCCCTTCCATAACTAGCTATGGCTACACCTTC. This gives the protein CATPSITSYGYTF.